The 4 T cell receptor beta chains in this list originate from one sample, sequenced in a study of blood T cell repertoires in COVID-19. TCRdb keeps only in-frame clones here, not all; method: immunoSEQ multiplex PCR. The sample includes about 350,000 clones, roughly 90% of them seen just once. The sequencing input was peripheral blood. The receptors originated from a woman aged 55 to 70 with COVID-19, enrolled during active disease.

The genes are TRBV2 and TRBJ1-4; 7 nucleotides agree with TRBD1. Germline CDR1 SNHLY, CDR2 FYNNEI. V dropped 7 bases and J dropped 3; count of bases not matched to a gene: 5. The CDR3 loop spans 14 amino acids. The CDR3: CASIRGIANEKLFF. CDR3 DNA: TGTGCCAGCATCAGGGGGATAGCTAATGAAAAACTGTTTTTT.

This sequence joins TRBV7-6 and TRBJ2-3; 9 positions match TRBD1. The J segment lost 2 bases and the V segment lost 5 bases, leaving 8 bases of the junction unmatched. The CDR3 is made up of 16 amino acids. CDR1 is SGHVS, CDR2 FNYEAQ, per germline. CDR3 protein: CASSQPGQGSTDTQYF. The DNA for the CDR3 is TGTGCCAGCAGCCAACCGGGACAGGGCTCCACAGATACGCAGTATTTT. The variable domain in full, completed from reference TRBV7-6 and TRBJ2-3, reads GAGVSQSPRYKVTKRGQDVALRCDPISGHVSLYWYRQALGQGPEFLTYFNYEAQQDKSGLPNDRFSAERPEGSISTLTIQRTEQRDSAMYRCASSQPGQGSTDTQYFGPGTRLTVL.

The chain uses TRBV21-1 and TRBJ2-7; TRBD1 is the table's D call and was not checked against the DNA. TRBV21-1 is noted as a pseudogene. The CDR3 totals 19 residues. The CDR3 region has the DNA TGTGCCATCAAACGAGGTTGGGACAGGGTACCTCAGATAGACTACGAGCAGTACTTC. Translating gives CAIKRGWDRVPQIDYEQYF.

The chain combines TRBV20-1 with TRBJ2-1, with D possibly TRBD2 on 5 matching bases. The V and J ends lost 3 bases and 6 bases respectively, with 12 bases between them. CDR3 length: 13 amino acids. CDR1 and CDR2 from the germline V gene are DFQATT and SNEGSKA (reference sequence). As DNA, the CDR3 is TGCAGTGCTAGTTTAACTAGAGGCAATGAGCAGTTCTTC. This codes for CSASLTRGNEQFF.